Shown below are 21 T cell receptor beta chains from a single sample sequenced in a study of blood T cells in healthy people across ages. A second roughly 7 to 11 cycle PCR used barcoded and J-beta primers. TCRdb ran MiXCR on the 5' RACE reads and lists one entry per CDR3 protein. The top ten clones hold 45% to 60% of a sample with around 400,000 distinct CDR3 sequences, about 49% of them seen once. Sequenced sample: blood. The origin of the receptors is a man in his 60s in good health.

Here the CDR3 DNA reads TGTGCCAGCAGTTTAGGCAGAGGCAGAGCCTACGAGCAGTACTTC. Its translation: CASSLGRGRAYEQYF. The genes are TRBV12-3 or TRBV12-4 and TRBJ2-7; D unresolved. The V end lost 1 base, the J end lost 2 bases, and 12 bases lay between the germline ends. The CDR3 contains 15 residues.

At least ten counts were recorded for this clonotype. This rearrangement joins TRBV10-3 to TRBJ2-7, with D maybe TRBD2 (6 bases). Trimming took off 5 bases at V and 4 bases at J, with 12 bases between the two ends. The CDR3 is 13 residues long. The germline CDR1 and CDR2 sequences are ENHRY and SYGVKD. The DNA of the CDR3 is TGTGCCATCAGTCGGGACTCCAATTACGAGCAGTACTTC. Its translation: CAISRDSNYEQYF.

The rearrangement links TRBV20-1 to TRBJ1-4; D not resolved. The CDR3 totals 14 residues. Trimming took 4 bases from V and 3 from J, leaving 12 bases between them. Germline V lookup: CDR1 DFQATT, CDR2 SNEGSKA (reference sequence). This CDR3 is CSANPPGANEKLFF. Here the CDR3 DNA reads TGCAGTGCTAACCCCCCCGGGGCTAATGAAAAACTGTTTTTT.

With regard to this clonotype: Being one base from a much bigger clone, this may be a read error. The rearrangement uses TRBV3-1 and TRBJ1-5; maybe TRBD1 (6 bases). Germline loops: CDR1 LGHDT, CDR2 YNNKEL (reference sequence). This CDR3 is 14 amino acids long. The CDR3 spells CASSFGQFNQLQHF. The DNA of the CDR3 is TGTGCCAGCAGCTTTGGACAGTTCAATCAGCTCCAGCATTTT.

This chain joins TRBV7-2 and TRBJ2-1, with 8 bases that match TRBD2. The DNA end is a closer match to TRBJ2-7, so the J assignment may be wrong. This CDR3 is built from 14 residues. Looked up from germline, CDR1 is SGHTA and CDR2 is FQGNSA. DNA of the CDR3: TGTGCCAGCAGCACCGGGACTAGTCGCGGTGAGCAGTACTTC. Translation: CASSTGTSRGEQYF.

J is TRBJ2-5 and V is TRBV6-5; 7 bases are shared with TRBD2. The J call could be wrong; TRBJ2-7 is a better fit for the DNA end. There are 15 residues in the CDR3. Looked up from germline, CDR1 is MNHEY and CDR2 is SVGAGI. Written as DNA, the CDR3 is TGTGCCAGCAGTTACGGGGGAGGGCTTTCCTACGAGCAGTACTTC. Residues: CASSYGGGLSYEQYF.

This chain connects TRBV6-4 to TRBJ2-6; D perhaps matches TRBD2 (6 bases). Germline CDR1 MRHNA, CDR2 SNTAGT. Trimming stripped 4 bases from V and 0 bases from J, with 10 bases between. The CDR3 totals 16 residues. The CDR3 sequence is CASSGEANSGANVLTF. The CDR3 nucleotides read TGTGCCAGCAGTGGGGAGGCGAACTCTGGGGCCAACGTCCTGACTTTC.

The J gene is TRBJ2-7, the V gene TRBV10-2; D assignment may be TRBD1 or TRBD2 (6 bases each). CDR1 is WSHSY and CDR2 is SAAADI in the germline V gene. With 5 bases removed from V and 7 bases from J, the gap between germline ends came to 15 bases. The CDR3 runs 13 residues. The CDR3 reads CASSPSGAGEQYF. The CDR3 DNA follows: TGCGCCAGCAGTCCGTCAGGGGCGGGGGAGCAGTACTTC.

In nucleotides, the CDR3 is TGCAGTGCTAGTGACAATGGCTACACCTTC. Translating gives CSASDNGYTF. This chain joins TRBV20-1 and TRBJ1-2; D is ambiguous. V gave up 3 bases and J gave up 6 bases, with 5 bases separating them. The CDR3 is made up of 10 amino acids. Germline CDR1 is DFQATT and CDR2 is SNEGSKA (reference sequence).

This clonotype has a count of ten or more. This chain connects TRBV29-1 to TRBJ2-7; 10 positions match TRBD1. This CDR3 comprises 13 residues. Trimming took 4 bases from V and 5 from J; bases not matched to a gene: 5. Germline V CDR1 and CDR2: SQVTM, ANQGSEA. CDR3 sequence (DNA): TGCAGCGTTGTAAGGGACAGGGGACACGAGCAGTACTTC. It translates to CSVVRDRGHEQYF.

In its sample, this clonotype was seen many times. V gene TRBV29-1 combines with J gene TRBJ2-3, with TRBD1 as a possible D gene (6 bases). V lost 7 bases and J 10 bases, leaving 12 bases between the germline ends. The CDR3 consists of 10 residues. Germline V gene lookup returns CDR1 SQVTM and CDR2 ANQGSEA. CDR3 bases: TGCAGCGATGACAGGATAGCGCAGTATTTT. Its protein is CSDDRIAQYF.

The V and J genes are TRBV29-1 and TRBJ1-1, with unresolved D. This CDR3 region has 12 residues. From germline, CDR1 is SQVTM and CDR2 ANQGSEA. Trimming removed 4 bases at V and 5 bases at J, with 11 bases between. Here the CDR3 reads CSVVALGTEAFF. The DNA for the CDR3 is TGCAGCGTTGTGGCCCTCGGGACTGAAGCTTTCTTT.

This chain joins TRBV6-5 and TRBJ1-2; no clear D gene. The V end was cut by 6 bases, the J end by 0 bases, with 14 bases between. The germline gives CDR1 MNHEY, CDR2 SVGAGI. The CDR3 contains 15 residues. CDR3 sequence: CASSPLGGTNYGYTF. As DNA, the CDR3 is TGTGCCAGCAGCCCCCTGGGAGGAACTAACTATGGCTACACCTTC.

This clonotype has just a few counts. This rearrangement joins TRBV20-1 to TRBJ1-2; maybe TRBD1 (6 bases). V lost 5 bases to trimming and J lost 0 bases, with 13 bases between them. The CDR3 contains 14 residues. The germline V gene has CDR1 DFQATT and CDR2 SNEGSKA (reference sequence). For the CDR3, the DNA is TGCAGTGCTCCGGACAGACGGACTAACTATGGCTACACCTTC. Translation gives CSAPDRRTNYGYTF.

This chain joins TRBV14 and TRBJ1-2, with D possibly matching TRBD1 (5 bases). There are 11 residues in the CDR3. In germline, CDR1 is SGHDN, CDR2 FVKESK. The V end was cut by 4 bases, the J end by 12 bases, with 12 bases between. Here the CDR3 DNA reads TGTGCCAGCAGCCCCCGGAGGGGCCACACCTTC. Its translation is CASSPRRGHTF.

This clonotype was seen only once. The V call is TRBV20-1, the J call TRBJ2-3, with 7 bases aligning to TRBD1. In germline, CDR1 is DFQATT, CDR2 SNEGSKA (reference sequence). V shed 7 bases, J shed 0 bases, and the junction held 4 bases outside the gene matches. The CDR3 is made up of 13 amino acids. The CDR3 protein is CSVQTGSTDTQYF. CDR3 coding DNA: TGCAGTGTTCAGACAGGGAGCACAGATACGCAGTATTTT.

This clonotype was counted only a few times. V usage is TRBV9 and J usage is TRBJ2-7; 7 bases agree with TRBD1. CDR1 SGDLS and CDR2 YYNGEE come from the germline V gene. The trim removed 2 bases at V and 2 bases at J, leaving 4 bases unmatched. The CDR3 length is 14 residues. For the CDR3, the DNA is TGTGCCAGCAGCGTCTCCGGACAGGCCTACGAGCAGTACTTC. Protein sequence: CASSVSGQAYEQYF.

The chain couples TRBV3-1 to TRBJ1-1; D is uncertain. CDR3 length: 14 amino acids. Germline V gene sequence: CDR1 LGHDT, CDR2 YNNKEL (reference sequence). Trimming pared 0 bases from V and 0 bases from J, leaving 5 bases between. CDR3 sequence reads: CASSQDPLNTEAFF. DNA for the CDR3: TGTGCCAGCAGCCAAGATCCCCTGAACACTGAAGCTTTCTTT.

The J gene is TRBJ2-2, the V gene TRBV6-5, with 9 bases fitting TRBD2. Germline CDR1 and CDR2: MNHEY and SVGAGI. The trim removed 6 bases at V and 4 bases at J, leaving 3 bases unmatched. This CDR3 spans 14 amino acids. The CDR3 DNA reads as TGTGCCAGCAGGCGGCGGGGGGGCACCGGGGAGCTGTTTTTT. Its translation: CASRRRGGTGELFF.

This clonotype was counted a single time. J is TRBJ2-7 and V is TRBV20-1; TRBD2 might be the D (6 bases). Germline V gene sequence: CDR1 DFQATT, CDR2 SNEGSKA (reference sequence). Deletions cut 1 base from V and 3 bases from J, with 16 bases between. The CDR3 is 15 amino acids. CDR3 amino acids: CSARGRRESGYEQYF. DNA of the CDR3: TGCAGTGCTAGAGGTAGACGGGAGTCTGGCTACGAGCAGTACTTC.

The V call is TRBV6-5, the J call TRBJ2-7, with 9 bases aligning to TRBD1. Germline CDR1 is MNHEY and CDR2 is SVGAGI. This CDR3 is built from 14 residues. V dropped 7 bases and J dropped 7; count of bases not matched to a gene: 11. The CDR3 sequence: CASTTRTGAREQYF. The CDR3 bases are TGTGCCAGCACCACCCGGACAGGGGCAAGGGAGCAGTACTTC.